The text below deals with one T cell receptor beta chain. Trimming removed 8 bases from V and 0 bases from J, with 14 bases in between. Germline lookup yields CDR1 SGHAT and CDR2 FQDESV (reference sequence). The CDR3 extends over 16 amino acids. The authors ran a second PCR of 7 to 11 cycles using a sample-barcoded 5' primer and a J-beta primer mix. TCRdb re-called the 5' RACE reads through MiXCR, storing one row per CDR3 protein. The top ten clones hold 25% to 30% of a sample with about 830,000 distinct CDR3 sequences, roughly 60% of them seen once. The source of the sample is a study of blood T cells in healthy people across ages.

Sample: blood. This clonotype was obtained from a man between 25 and 39 years old in good health. The rearrangement joins TRBV11-1 to TRBJ2-6; no firm D call. CDR3 in amino acids: CASGPLGRSGANVLTF. The CDR3 bases are TGTGCCAGCGGCCCCCTAGGGCGCTCTGGGGCCAACGTCCTGACTTTC.